These T cell receptor beta chains were read from a single sample in a study of cytomegalovirus exposure and HLA in healthy donors. Using immunoSEQ multiplex PCR, the repertoire was profiled, and TCRdb retains in-frame clones only, with some absent. The table shows 75,000 to 90,000 clones, with more than 60% occurring only once. Specimen: PBMCs. The receptors stem from a human donor in good health. The CDR3 runs from the conserved cysteine through the conserved F or W. The D gene is left open where the match is weak. A row's size may be missing; if present it is once, few, many or a size class.

CDR3 DNA: TGTGCCAGCAGCGAGGGAGCTAACTATGGCTACACCTTC
CDR3 protein: CASSEGANYGYTF
D gene: -
J gene: TRBJ1-2
V gene: TRBV7-9
clone size: -

CDR3 DNA: TGTGCCAGCAGCCCAGACAGGGGCTATGGCTACACCTTC
CDR3 protein: CASSPDRGYGYTF
D gene: TRBD1
J gene: TRBJ1-2
V gene: TRBV5-4
clone size: -

CDR3 DNA: TGTGCCAGCTCTCGAGCTGAAGATGGTGGAAACACCATATATTTT
CDR3 protein: CASSRAEDGGNTIYF
D gene: -
J gene: TRBJ1-3
V gene: TRBV6-1
clone size: -

CDR3 DNA: TGTGCCAGCAGTGAAAGCGGGGGGGCAGATACGCAGTATTTT
CDR3 protein: CASSESGGADTQYF
D gene: TRBD2
J gene: TRBJ2-3
V gene: TRBV6-4
clone size: few

CDR3 DNA: TGCGCCAGCAGCCTTGGACAGGGTGGTCGCAATGAGCAGTTCTTC
CDR3 protein: CASSLGQGGRNEQFF
D gene: TRBD1
J gene: TRBJ2-1
V gene: TRBV5-1
clone size: -

CDR3 DNA: TGTGCCAGCAGCCTCCGACCGGGGAACGAGCAGTACTTC
CDR3 protein: CASSLRPGNEQYF
D gene: -
J gene: TRBJ2-7
V gene: TRBV27
clone size: -

CDR3 DNA: TGTGCCAGCAGTTTAAAGCCAGGGGGATATGGCTACACCTTC
CDR3 protein: CASSLKPGGYGYTF
D gene: TRBD1
J gene: TRBJ1-2
V gene: TRBV27
clone size: -

CDR3 DNA: TGCGCCAGCAGCTTGGAGGCAGGGGGCCAGCCCCAGCATTTT
CDR3 protein: CASSLEAGGQPQHF
D gene: TRBD1
J gene: TRBJ1-5
V gene: TRBV5-1
clone size: -

CDR3 DNA: TGTGCCAGCAGCTTAGGTTTGGCCCCTAGCACAGATACGCAGTATTTT
CDR3 protein: CASSLGLAPSTDTQYF
D gene: -
J gene: TRBJ2-3
V gene: TRBV7-9
clone size: -

CDR3 DNA: TGTGCCAGTAGTATGAGCAGGGTCTCTGAAGCTTTCTTT
CDR3 protein: CASSMSRVSEAFF
D gene: -
J gene: TRBJ1-1
V gene: TRBV19
clone size: -

CDR3 DNA: TGTGCCAGCAGCCAAGGAGGGCGGACTCGGGATTCACCCCTCCACTTT
CDR3 protein: CASSQGGRTRDSPLHF
D gene: -
J gene: TRBJ1-6
V gene: TRBV14
clone size: -

CDR3 DNA: TGTGCCAGCAGCTTACAGGGGGCGTATGGCTACACCTTC
CDR3 protein: CASSLQGAYGYTF
D gene: TRBD1
J gene: TRBJ1-2
V gene: TRBV5-6
clone size: -

CDR3 DNA: TGTGCCAGCAGCTTGTACGGGGAGCTGTTTTTT
CDR3 protein: CASSLYGELFF
D gene: -
J gene: TRBJ2-2
V gene: TRBV7-8
clone size: -

CDR3 DNA: TGTGCCAGCTCACCATCGGAGAATCAGCCCCAGCATTTT
CDR3 protein: CASSPSENQPQHF
D gene: -
J gene: TRBJ1-5
V gene: TRBV18
clone size: -

CDR3 DNA: TGTGCCAGCAGCCCACTAGCGGGGGAAGATACGCAGTATTTT
CDR3 protein: CASSPLAGEDTQYF
D gene: TRBD2
J gene: TRBJ2-3
V gene: TRBV13
clone size: -

CDR3 DNA: TGTGCCAGCAGCTCAATGGGGGGCCTAGCGGGGGGTTATGACATTCAGTACTTC
CDR3 protein: CASSSMGGLAGGYDIQYF
D gene: TRBD2
J gene: TRBJ2-4
V gene: TRBV5-6
clone size: -

CDR3 DNA: TGTGCCAGCAGCCCCGACAGGGCCTCTGGAAACACCATATATTTT
CDR3 protein: CASSPDRASGNTIYF
D gene: TRBD1
J gene: TRBJ1-3
V gene: TRBV7-2
clone size: -

CDR3 DNA: TGTGCCAGCAGTTATAGCACAGATACGCAGTATTTT
CDR3 protein: CASSYSTDTQYF
D gene: -
J gene: TRBJ2-3
V gene: TRBV11-2
clone size: -

CDR3 DNA: TGCGCCAGCAGCACCGGACTAGCGGGGGAGTCAGATACGCAGTATTTT
CDR3 protein: CASSTGLAGESDTQYF
D gene: TRBD2
J gene: TRBJ2-3
V gene: TRBV5-1
clone size: -

CDR3 DNA: TGCGCCAGCAGCCTCGACGTAGGGGCCCGGGAGACCCAGTACTTC
CDR3 protein: CASSLDVGARETQYF
D gene: -
J gene: TRBJ2-5
V gene: TRBV5-1
clone size: -

CDR3 DNA: TGCGCCAGCAGCTTCCGCTCAGGGGTTTCTAACGAGCAGTACTTC
CDR3 protein: CASSFRSGVSNEQYF
D gene: -
J gene: TRBJ2-7
V gene: TRBV5-1
clone size: -

CDR3 DNA: TGTGCCAGCAGCCCCGTCGGGACAGCGAACACCGGGGAGCTGTTTTTT
CDR3 protein: CASSPVGTANTGELFF
D gene: TRBD1
J gene: TRBJ2-2
V gene: TRBV7-2
clone size: -

CDR3 DNA: TGTGCCAGCAGCGCCCAGGACAGAGCTTTCTTT
CDR3 protein: CASSAQDRAFF
D gene: -
J gene: TRBJ1-1
V gene: TRBV2
clone size: many

CDR3 DNA: TGCGCCAGCAGTGCACATCTCTACGAGCAGTACTTC
CDR3 protein: CASSAHLYEQYF
D gene: -
J gene: TRBJ2-7
V gene: TRBV10-2
clone size: -

CDR3 DNA: TGTGCCTGGCAGGCAGGGGTAAGTCAGCCCCAGCATTTT
CDR3 protein: CAWQAGVSQPQHF
D gene: -
J gene: TRBJ1-5
V gene: TRBV30
clone size: -

CDR3 DNA: TGTGCCAGCAGCCAATGGGGTAGTCCTAGCGGGGGCCCGAGCTCCTACAATGAGCAGTTCTTC
CDR3 protein: CASSQWGSPSGGPSSYNEQFF
D gene: TRBD2
J gene: TRBJ2-1
V gene: TRBV16
clone size: many

CDR3 DNA: TGTGCCAGCAGCCGGACTGTTCGCGGCTACACCTTC
CDR3 protein: CASSRTVRGYTF
D gene: -
J gene: TRBJ1-2
V gene: TRBV5-6
clone size: -

CDR3 DNA: TGTGCCAGCAGCTTGATTCTGGACAGGCCTGAAGCTTTCTTT
CDR3 protein: CASSLILDRPEAFF
D gene: TRBD1
J gene: TRBJ1-1
V gene: TRBV5-6
clone size: few

CDR3 DNA: TGTGCCAGCAGCTTGGATTCTGGGGGGACAGGATACACCGGGGAGCTGTTTTTT
CDR3 protein: CASSLDSGGTGYTGELFF
D gene: TRBD1
J gene: TRBJ2-2
V gene: TRBV5-6
clone size: few

CDR3 DNA: TGTGCAAGTCGCTGTACTAGCGGGGGGGCAGGAAGAGAGACCCAGTACTTC
CDR3 protein: CASRCTSGGAGRETQYF
D gene: -
J gene: TRBJ2-5
V gene: TRBV12-2
clone size: -

CDR3 DNA: TGTGCCAGTAGTATAGAGGCTAGCGGGGGGGCACGGAATGAGCAGTTCTTC
CDR3 protein: CASSIEASGGARNEQFF
D gene: TRBD2
J gene: TRBJ2-1
V gene: TRBV19
clone size: -

CDR3 DNA: TGTGCCAGCAGCTGGGGGACATCCTACAATGAGCAGTTCTTC
CDR3 protein: CASSWGTSYNEQFF
D gene: -
J gene: TRBJ2-1
V gene: TRBV5-4
clone size: -

CDR3 DNA: TGTGCCAGCAGCGTGGGAACCGGGTCTGGAAACACCATATATTTT
CDR3 protein: CASSVGTGSGNTIYF
D gene: -
J gene: TRBJ1-3
V gene: TRBV5-8
clone size: -

CDR3 DNA: TGTGCCAGCAGTTACTCCACCGCCGAGGATTATGGCTACACCTTC
CDR3 protein: CASSYSTAEDYGYTF
D gene: -
J gene: TRBJ1-2
V gene: TRBV6-5
clone size: -

CDR3 DNA: TGTGCCAGCAGTTACCTCCCTGGAAACACCATATATTTT
CDR3 protein: CASSYLPGNTIYF
D gene: -
J gene: TRBJ1-3
V gene: TRBV6-5
clone size: -

CDR3 DNA: TGTGCCAGCAGCTTGGGGACTCGCGCCCGCACAGATACGCAGTATTTT
CDR3 protein: CASSLGTRARTDTQYF
D gene: -
J gene: TRBJ2-3
V gene: TRBV5-4
clone size: once

CDR3 DNA: TGTGCCAGCGCCACGGGGGGCATGACTGAAGCTTTCTTT
CDR3 protein: CASATGGMTEAFF
D gene: -
J gene: TRBJ1-1
V gene: TRBV7-2
clone size: -